Below are 23 T cell receptor beta chains sequenced from a single sample in a study of Ad26.COV2.S vaccination and SARS-CoV-2 variants. The protocol was immunoSEQ multiplex PCR, while the TCRdb copy is restricted to in-frame clones and leaves out a portion. This sample yields about 350,000 clones, of which 92% are seen a single time; roughly 3.9% belongs to the top ten. The specimen was peripheral blood, collected after recovery from COVID-19. The receptors here all came from a human donor who had recovered from COVID-19.

The chain combines TRBV6-2 or TRBV6-3 with TRBJ1-5; D gene unclear. V lost 2 bases, J lost 0 bases, and 11 bases lay in between. Germline V gene data show CDR1 as MNHEY and CDR2 as SVGEGT. The CDR3 is made up of 16 amino acids. CDR3 sequence reads: CASSYTSLNSNQPQHF. In nucleotides, the CDR3 is TGTGCCAGCAGTTACACCTCGCTGAATAGCAATCAGCCCCAGCATTTT.

V and J are TRBV9 and TRBJ2-1; D uncertain. The germline CDR1 and CDR2 sequences are SGDLS and YYNGEE. This CDR3 has 13 amino acids. Trimming took off 0 bases at V and 6 bases at J, with 7 bases between the two ends. CDR3 residues: CASSVGNSNEQFF. In nucleotides, the CDR3 is TGTGCCAGCAGCGTAGGCAACAGCAATGAGCAGTTCTTC. The complete variable domain, with remaining parts taken from reference TRBV9 and TRBJ2-1, reads DSGVTQTPKHLITATGQRVTLRCSPRSGDLSVYWYQQSLDQGLQFLIQYYNGEERAKGNILERFSAQQFPDLHSELNLSSLELGDSALYFCASSVGNSNEQFFGPGTRLTVL.

This chain uses TRBV3-1 (or the pseudogene TRBV3-2) with TRBJ2-7; 10 bases fit TRBD2. CDR1 is LGHDT and CDR2 is YNNKEL in the germline V gene (reference sequence). The CDR3 has 13 amino acids. V lost 10 bases to trimming and J lost 4 bases; unmatched junction nucleotides: 7. The CDR3, as DNA: TGTGCCAACCGGGGACTAGCGCAATACGAGCAGTACTTC. Amino acids: CANRGLAQYEQYF.

This clone was observed a few times. The same CDR3 can be traced to other DNA sequences in this sample. The CDR3 DNA is TGCGCCAGCAGCTTGGAGGCCTCCTCTGGAAACACCATATATTTT. Its protein product is CASSLEASSGNTIYF. The chain combines TRBV5-1 with TRBJ1-3; D is ambiguous. V lost 0 bases and J 0 bases, leaving 7 bases between the germline ends. The V gene's germline CDR1 is SGHRS and CDR2 YFSETQ. CDR3 length: 15 amino acids.

The chain uses TRBV27 and TRBJ1-5; a possible D gene is TRBD1 (6 bases). V dropped 8 bases and J dropped 3 bases, with 20 bases sitting between them. Germline CDR1 MNHEY, CDR2 SMNVEV (reference sequence). The CDR3 sequence is 16 residues long. The CDR3 loop reads CASLPVQTGTNQPQHF. CDR3 nucleotides: TGTGCCAGCCTGCCTGTCCAGACAGGCACCAATCAGCCCCAGCATTTT.

The chain combines TRBV5-1 with TRBJ2-1, with D uncertain. Trimming took off 4 bases at V and 12 bases at J, with 23 bases between the two ends. This CDR3 spans 15 amino acids. Germline CDR1 SGHRS, CDR2 YFSETQ. CDR3 nucleotide sequence: TGCGCCAGCAGCCCGCAAACCGACGGAAACAACGGGCAGTTCTTC. Its translation is CASSPQTDGNNGQFF. Drawing the rest from reference TRBV5-1 and TRBJ2-1, the complete variable domain is KAGVTQTPRYLIKTRGQQVTLSCSPISGHRSVSWYQQTPGQGLQFLFEYFSETQRNKGNFPGRFSGRQFSNSRSEMNVSTLELGDSALYLCASSPQTDGNNGQFFGPGTRLTVL.

The chain recombines TRBV5-4 with TRBJ1-1; D gene unclear. The CDR3 has 13 amino acids. V lost 2 bases and J lost 2, with 7 bases in between. The germline CDR1 and CDR2 sequences are SGHNT and YYREEE (reference sequence). The CDR3 nucleotides are TGTGCCAGCAGCTTACCCATTAACACTGAAGCTTTCTTT. It specifies CASSLPINTEAFF.

The CDR3 nucleotides are TGTGCCAGCAGGACAGGGTTGAACACTGAAGCTTTCTTT. It codes for CASRTGLNTEAFF. The chain uses TRBV2 and TRBJ1-1; 7 bases are a match to TRBD1. Germline V gives CDR1 SNHLY, CDR2 FYNNEI. The CDR3 is 13 residues long. V dropped 6 bases and J dropped 0; count of bases not matched to a gene: 1.

J is TRBJ2-1 and V is TRBV5-4; TRBD2 matches at 12 bases. With 0 bases clipped from V and 4 bases from J, the junction kept 2 bases outside the gene matches. There are 16 residues in the CDR3. Germline CDR1 and CDR2: SGHNT and YYREEE (reference sequence). The CDR3 DNA sequence: TGTGCCAGCAGCTTGGGGGGACTAGCGGGTTACAATGAGCAGTTCTTC. Amino acids: CASSLGGLAGYNEQFF.

This chain joins TRBV28 and TRBJ1-6; the match to TRBD1 covers 7 bases. J gave up 10 bases and V 6 bases, and 9 bases lay outside the gene matches. Per the germline V gene, CDR1 is MDHEN and CDR2 is SYDVKM. The CDR3 consists of 14 residues. CDR3 sequence reads: CASRPTGVGSPLHF. The CDR3 DNA follows: TGTGCCAGCAGGCCTACAGGGGTCGGATCACCCCTCCACTTT.

This chain uses TRBV27 with TRBJ2-3, with TRBD2 matching 11 bases. Trimming at V came to 5 bases and at J to 4 bases, leaving 11 bases not matched to a gene. This CDR3 comprises 17 residues. Germline CDR1 and CDR2: MNHEY and SMNVEV (reference sequence). CDR3 in DNA: TGTGCCAGCAGTCGAAAGTTGACTAGCGGGGTTTCAGATACGCAGTATTTT. Translation: CASSRKLTSGVSDTQYF.

The V gene is TRBV4-1, the J gene TRBJ2-7, with D tentatively TRBD1 (5 bases). Trimming took off 2 bases at V and 5 bases at J, with 19 bases between the two ends. CDR1 and CDR2 from the germline V gene are MGHRA and YSYEKL. The CDR3 runs 16 residues. The CDR3 nucleotides read TGCGCCAGCAGCCAACGCTCGGTTCAGGGTCCGCACGAGCAGTACTTC. Translated: CASSQRSVQGPHEQYF.

The chain recombines TRBV5-1 with TRBJ1-4; the D is unclear. This CDR3 spans 14 amino acids. Trimming removed 4 bases from V and 7 bases from J, with 14 bases in between. The germline CDR1 and CDR2 sequences are SGHRS and YFSETQ. The CDR3 reads CASSQGKGVEKLFF. The CDR3 coding sequence is TGCGCCAGCAGCCAAGGGAAGGGAGTTGAAAAACTGTTTTTT.

This chain connects TRBV10-3 to TRBJ1-3, with D unclear. CDR3 length equals 12 residues. The germline V and J ends were trimmed by 8 bases and 3 bases, with 8 bases remaining between them. Germline V gene data show CDR1 as ENHRY and CDR2 as SYGVKD. CDR3 sequence (DNA): TGTGCCATCGCAGAAGGTGGAAACACCATATATTTT. It is translated as CAIAEGGNTIYF.

The V gene is TRBV9, the J gene TRBJ2-1; 7 nucleotides match TRBD2. Losses at the gene ends were 0 bases for V and 1 base for J; bases not matched to a gene: 4. Germline CDR1 reads SGDLS; CDR2 reads YYNGEE. This CDR3 contains 16 residues. The CDR3 protein is CASSVDLGGSYNEQFF. As DNA, the CDR3 is TGTGCCAGCAGCGTAGACTTGGGGGGGTCCTACAATGAGCAGTTCTTC.

The CDR3 region has the DNA TGTGCCAGCAGCTCCCAGGGACAGGGAATCCATGGCTACACCTTC. Translation gives CASSSQGQGIHGYTF. This chain uses TRBV7-6 with TRBJ1-2, with TRBD1 matching over 9 bases. The germline gives CDR1 SGHVS, CDR2 FNYEAQ. The CDR3 is 15 residues long. The V segment lost 4 bases and the J segment 6 bases; nucleotides outside the gene matches: 9. Variable domain in full (rest from reference TRBV7-6 and TRBJ1-2): GAGVSQSPRYKVTKRGQDVALRCDPISGHVSLYWYRQALGQGPEFLTYFNYEAQQDKSGLPNDRFSAERPEGSISTLTIQRTEQRDSAMYRCASSSQGQGIHGYTFGSGTRLTVV.

The chain couples TRBV10-3 to TRBJ2-2; possible D gene TRBD2, 6 bases. The CDR3 extends over 15 amino acids. The V gene's germline CDR1 is ENHRY and CDR2 SYGVKD. Deletions cut 6 bases from V and 4 bases from J, with 15 bases between. Here the CDR3 DNA reads TGTGCCATCAGACTAAACGGGGGAAGCACCGGGGAGCTGTTTTTT. This sequence encodes CAIRLNGGSTGELFF.

This rearrangement joins TRBV11-2 to TRBJ1-1; perhaps TRBD1 as D (6 bases). V was shortened by 3 bases and J by 0 bases, with 14 bases between the two germline ends. This CDR3 has 16 amino acids. The germline CDR1 and CDR2 sequences are SGHAT and FQNNGV. The CDR3 bases are TGTGCCAGCAGCTTCCCCTGGACAGAAATGAACACTGAAGCTTTCTTT. It encodes CASSFPWTEMNTEAFF.

In regard to this clone: Different DNA sequences within this sample yield the same CDR3. The rearrangement links TRBV29-1 to TRBJ1-5; TRBD1 might be the D (5 bases). This CDR3 has 13 residues. CDR1 is SQVTM and CDR2 is ANQGSEA in the germline V gene. Trimming stripped 4 bases from V and 0 bases from J, with 7 bases between. The CDR3 protein is CSVAGPSNQPQHF. Written as DNA, the CDR3 is TGCAGCGTTGCAGGGCCTAGCAATCAGCCCCAGCATTTT.

V is TRBV27 and J is TRBJ2-7; 7 bases fit TRBD2. The germline V gene encodes CDR1 MNHEY and CDR2 SMNVEV (reference sequence). V gave up 5 bases and J gave up 9 bases; unmatched junction bases: 16. The length of the CDR3 is 15 residues. The CDR3 DNA sequence: TGTGCCAGCAGTCCCGGACGGGGAGGGGTGCAAGGGCAGTACTTC. This translates into CASSPGRGGVQGQYF.

V gene TRBV2 combines with J gene TRBJ1-3, with a tentative D call TRBD1 (5 bases). Trimming shortened V by 5 bases and J by 0 bases, and 17 bases separated the two germline ends. The germline V gene encodes CDR1 SNHLY and CDR2 FYNNEI. The length of the CDR3 is 17 residues. In DNA form, the CDR3 reads TGTGCCAGCAGTTACAGGACCACAAGGGACTCTGGAAACACCATATATTTT. Translated, it gives CASSYRTTRDSGNTIYF. Variable domain in full (rest from reference TRBV2 and TRBJ1-3): EPEVTQTPSHQVTQMGQEVILRCVPISNHLYFYWYRQILGQKVEFLVSFYNNEISEKSEIFDDQFSVERPDGSNFTLKIRSTKLEDSAMYFCASSYRTTRDSGNTIYFGEGSWLTVV.

This sequence joins TRBV19 and TRBJ2-2; 10 positions match TRBD1. V shed 7 bases, J shed 6 bases, and the junction held 8 bases outside the gene matches. The CDR3 has 15 residues. Germline-derived CDR1 and CDR2 are LNHDA and SQIVND (reference sequence). Here the CDR3 DNA reads TGTGCCAGTAACAGGGACAGGGGAAGGGCCGGGGAGCTGTTTTTT. Translation gives CASNRDRGRAGELFF.

This chain connects TRBV19 to TRBJ1-1; 9 bases line up with TRBD1. J was trimmed by 4 bases and V by 5 bases; bases with no gene match: 8. The germline V gene has CDR1 LNHDA and CDR2 SQIVND (reference sequence). The CDR3 length is 15 residues. CDR3 loop: CASSANRDRATEAFF. CDR3 nucleotide sequence: TGTGCCAGTAGTGCTAACCGGGACAGGGCCACTGAAGCTTTCTTT.